This passage covers 13 T cell receptor beta chains from one sample sequenced in a study of blood T cell repertoires in COVID-19. This table comes from immunoSEQ multiplex PCR, and its TCRdb copy is limited to in-frame clones, with some not included. The sample contains around 160,000 clones, around four fifths of which appear only once. Sequenced material: peripheral blood. The source is a human donor in a cohort sampled during active COVID-19.

The CDR3 reads CASSLGADGTQYF. Here the CDR3 DNA reads TGTGCCAGCAGCTTAGGGGCCGATGGGACCCAGTACTTC. This chain uses TRBV7-2 with TRBJ2-5; the D is unclear. Trimming cost V 1 base and J 7 bases, with 10 bases left between them. The germline V gene has CDR1 SGHTA and CDR2 FQGNSA. The CDR3 sequence is 13 residues long.

The V call is TRBV9, the J call TRBJ2-5, with 7 bases identical to TRBD2. This CDR3 region has 14 residues. Per germline, CDR1 SGDLS and CDR2 YYNGEE. The junction had 4 bases not matched to a gene; V was cut back by 0 bases and J by 5 bases. The CDR3 coding sequence is TGTGCCAGCAGCGTAGGATTGGGGGGGGAGACCCAGTACTTC. This encodes CASSVGLGGETQYF. The full variable domain, its missing parts supplied by reference TRBV9 and TRBJ2-5, is DSGVTQTPKHLITATGQRVTLRCSPRSGDLSVYWYQQSLDQGLQFLIQYYNGEERAKGNILERFSAQQFPDLHSELNLSSLELGDSALYFCASSVGLGGETQYFGPGTRLLVL.

This rearrangement joins TRBV6-6 to TRBJ2-7; tentatively, D is TRBD1 (6 bases). The CDR3 loop spans 13 amino acids. Trimming removed 5 bases from V and 2 bases from J, with 10 bases in between. Germline-derived CDR1 and CDR2 are MNHNY and SVGAGI (reference sequence). The CDR3 protein is CASSVQGTYEQYF. In DNA form, the CDR3 reads TGTGCCAGCAGTGTACAGGGAACCTACGAGCAGTACTTC.

V gene TRBV7-3 combines with J gene TRBJ1-4; D may be TRBD1 (6 bases). There are 14 residues in the CDR3. Trimming stripped 2 bases from V and 6 bases from J, with 10 bases between. Germline CDR1 reads SGHTA; CDR2 reads FQGTGA. CDR3 in amino acids: CASSLAGVDEKLFF. The CDR3 DNA reads as TGTGCCAGCAGCTTAGCAGGGGTCGATGAAAAACTGTTTTTT.

The genes are TRBV12-3 or TRBV12-4 and TRBJ2-7; TRBD2 is a possible D gene (6 bases). Trimming removed 6 bases at V and 7 bases at J, with 10 bases between. CDR3 length: 11 amino acids. CDR3 amino acids: CASRMGGEQYF. CDR3 DNA sequence: TGTGCCAGCAGGATGGGGGGAGAGCAGTACTTC.

This clone was picked up one time. The CDR3 sequence is CASSPRQRKNNEQFF. Here the CDR3 DNA reads TGTGCCAGCAGCCCCCGTCAGCGGAAGAACAATGAGCAGTTCTTC. The J gene is TRBJ2-1, the V gene TRBV7-9; tentative D call: TRBD2 (5 bases). Germline V gene data show CDR1 as SEHNR and CDR2 as FQNEAQ (reference sequence). V gave up 5 bases and J gave up 5 bases, with 16 bases separating them. This CDR3 comprises 15 residues.

The genes are TRBV27 and TRBJ2-2; D not certain. With 2 bases removed from V and 2 bases from J, the gap between germline ends came to 12 bases. CDR3 length: 16 residues. CDR1 and CDR2 (germline): MNHEY, SMNVEV (reference sequence). DNA of the CDR3: TGTGCCAGCAGTTTAAAGAGAATTCCCAACACCGGGGAGCTGTTTTTT. Its translation: CASSLKRIPNTGELFF.

The chain has TRBV11-2 and TRBJ1-1, with 7 bases matching TRBD1. Germline V gene data show CDR1 as SGHAT and CDR2 as FQNNGV. V lost 5 bases and J lost 0; bases outside the gene matches: 12. CDR3 size: 17 residues. This CDR3 reads CASSPDREKYLNTEAFF. The CDR3 DNA reads as TGTGCCAGCAGCCCAGACAGGGAGAAGTATTTGAACACTGAAGCTTTCTTT.

This clone was seen a few times. The chain links TRBV30 to TRBJ1-2, with TRBD1 matching over 9 bases. In germline, CDR1 is GTSNPN, CDR2 SVGIG (reference sequence). With 3 bases clipped from V and 8 bases from J, the junction kept 7 bases outside the gene matches. CDR3 length: 13 residues. CDR3 nucleotide sequence: TGTGCCTGGAGCCCGGGACAGGGTCAAGGCTACACCTTC. It encodes CAWSPGQGQGYTF.

This chain connects TRBV27 to TRBJ2-2; 9 bases agree with TRBD1. Germline V gives CDR1 MNHEY, CDR2 SMNVEV (reference sequence). The CDR3 totals 17 residues. V shed 3 bases, J shed 6 bases, and the junction held 11 bases outside the gene matches. The CDR3: CASSFPGTGSVAGELFF. The CDR3, as DNA: TGTGCCAGCAGTTTCCCCGGGACAGGGAGCGTCGCCGGGGAGCTGTTTTTT.

This chain connects TRBV6-5 to TRBJ2-3; a weak D match, TRBD2 (5 bases). The CDR3 runs to 14 residues. The germline V gene has CDR1 MNHEY and CDR2 SVGAGI. Trimming took 4 bases from V and 5 from J, leaving 13 bases between them. CDR3 loop: CASSSLAGGDTQYF. CDR3 coding DNA: TGTGCCAGCAGTTCCCTTGCGGGCGGAGATACGCAGTATTTT.

Only a few counts were recorded for this clone. The chain uses TRBV25-1 and TRBJ2-7; D is unresolved. This CDR3 spans 13 amino acids. V shed 6 bases and J shed 5 bases, with 14 bases lying between them. Germline values: CDR1 MGHDK, CDR2 SYGVNS. CDR3 amino acids: CASSLPARNEQYF. In DNA form, the CDR3 reads TGTGCCAGCAGCCTACCTGCGCGGAACGAGCAGTACTTC.

The chain couples TRBV30 to TRBJ2-1; tentatively, D is TRBD1 (6 bases). V lost 5 bases, J lost 5 bases, and 13 bases lay in between. The CDR3 is 13 residues long. Per germline, CDR1 GTSNPN and CDR2 SVGIG (reference sequence). DNA for the CDR3: TGTGCCTGGGATCCGGGACACGACAATGAGCAGTTCTTC. Protein sequence: CAWDPGHDNEQFF.